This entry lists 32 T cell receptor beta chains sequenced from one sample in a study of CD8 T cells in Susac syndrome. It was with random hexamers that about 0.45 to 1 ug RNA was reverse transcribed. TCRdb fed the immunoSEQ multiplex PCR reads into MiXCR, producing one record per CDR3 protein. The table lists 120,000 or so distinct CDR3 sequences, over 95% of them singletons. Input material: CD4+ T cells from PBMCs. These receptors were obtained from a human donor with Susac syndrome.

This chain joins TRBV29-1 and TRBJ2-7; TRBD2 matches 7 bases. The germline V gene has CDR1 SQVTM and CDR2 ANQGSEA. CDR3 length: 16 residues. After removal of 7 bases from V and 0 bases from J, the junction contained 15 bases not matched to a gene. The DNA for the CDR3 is TGCAGCGCGCTAGGGAGGGGAGGGGCCAACTCCTACGAGCAGTACTTC. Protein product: CSALGRGGANSYEQYF.

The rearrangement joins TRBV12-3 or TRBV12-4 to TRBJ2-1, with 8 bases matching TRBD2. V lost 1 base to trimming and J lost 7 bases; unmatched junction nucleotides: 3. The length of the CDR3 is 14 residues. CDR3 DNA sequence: TGTGCCAGCAGTTTAGGAGGCGGGGGGAATGAGCAGTTCTTC. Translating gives CASSLGGGGNEQFF.

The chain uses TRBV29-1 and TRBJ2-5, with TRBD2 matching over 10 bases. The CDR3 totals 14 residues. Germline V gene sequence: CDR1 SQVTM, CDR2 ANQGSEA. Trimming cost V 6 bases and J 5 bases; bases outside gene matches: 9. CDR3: CSVPGLAAGETQYF. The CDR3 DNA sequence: TGCAGCGTGCCCGGACTAGCGGCGGGGGAGACCCAGTACTTC.

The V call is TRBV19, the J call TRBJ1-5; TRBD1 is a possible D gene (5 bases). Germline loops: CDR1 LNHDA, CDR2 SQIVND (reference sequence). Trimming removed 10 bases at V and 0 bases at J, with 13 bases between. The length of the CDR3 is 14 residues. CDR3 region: CATTTVNSNQPQHF. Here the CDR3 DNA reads TGTGCCACCACGACAGTAAATAGCAATCAGCCCCAGCATTTT.

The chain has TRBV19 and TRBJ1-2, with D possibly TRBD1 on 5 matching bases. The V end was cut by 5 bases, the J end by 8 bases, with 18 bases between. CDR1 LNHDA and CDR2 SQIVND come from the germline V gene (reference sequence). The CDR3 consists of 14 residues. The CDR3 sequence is CASSASGDSPGYTF. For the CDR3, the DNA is TGTGCCAGTAGTGCCTCGGGGGACTCACCGGGCTACACCTTC. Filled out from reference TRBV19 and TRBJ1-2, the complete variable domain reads DGGITQSPKYLFRKEGQNVTLSCEQNLNHDAMYWYRQDPGQGLRLIYYSQIVNDFQKGDIAEGYSVSREKKESFPLTVTSAQKNPTAFYLCASSASGDSPGYTFGSGTRLTVV.

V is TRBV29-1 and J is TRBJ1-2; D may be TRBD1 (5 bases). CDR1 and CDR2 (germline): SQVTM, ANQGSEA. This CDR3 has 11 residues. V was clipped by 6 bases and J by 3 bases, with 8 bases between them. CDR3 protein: CSVGGYYGYTF. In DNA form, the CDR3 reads TGCAGCGTCGGGGGGTACTATGGCTACACCTTC.

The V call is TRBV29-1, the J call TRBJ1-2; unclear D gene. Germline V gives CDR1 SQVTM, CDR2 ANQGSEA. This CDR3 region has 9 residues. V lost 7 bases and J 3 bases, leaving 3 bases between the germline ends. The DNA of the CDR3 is TGCAGCGGCGACTATGGCTACACCTTC. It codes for CSGDYGYTF.

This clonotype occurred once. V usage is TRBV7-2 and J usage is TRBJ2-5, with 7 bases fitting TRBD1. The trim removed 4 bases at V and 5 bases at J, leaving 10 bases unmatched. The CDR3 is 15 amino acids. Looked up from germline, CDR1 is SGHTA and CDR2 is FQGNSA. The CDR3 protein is CASSYGTAHGETQYF. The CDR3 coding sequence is TGTGCCAGCAGCTACGGGACAGCCCACGGGGAGACCCAGTACTTC.

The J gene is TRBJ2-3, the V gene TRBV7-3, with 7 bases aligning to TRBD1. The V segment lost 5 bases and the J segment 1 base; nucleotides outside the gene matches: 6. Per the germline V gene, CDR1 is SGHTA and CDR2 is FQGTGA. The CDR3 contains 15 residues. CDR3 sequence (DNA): TGTGCCAGCAGCAGTACAGGGGTTGGCACAGATACGCAGTATTTT. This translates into CASSSTGVGTDTQYF.

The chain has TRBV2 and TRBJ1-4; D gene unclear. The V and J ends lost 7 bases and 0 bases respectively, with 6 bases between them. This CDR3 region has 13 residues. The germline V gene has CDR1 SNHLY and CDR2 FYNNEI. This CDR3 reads CASTRTTNEKLFF. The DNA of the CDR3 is TGTGCCAGCACGCGGACAACTAATGAAAAACTGTTTTTT.

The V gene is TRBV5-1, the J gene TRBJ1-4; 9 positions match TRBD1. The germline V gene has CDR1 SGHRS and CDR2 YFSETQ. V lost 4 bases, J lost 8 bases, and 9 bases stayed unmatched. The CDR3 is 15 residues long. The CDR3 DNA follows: TGCGCCAGCAGCGTCGGGACAGGGAATGGCGAAAAACTGTTTTTT. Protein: CASSVGTGNGEKLFF.

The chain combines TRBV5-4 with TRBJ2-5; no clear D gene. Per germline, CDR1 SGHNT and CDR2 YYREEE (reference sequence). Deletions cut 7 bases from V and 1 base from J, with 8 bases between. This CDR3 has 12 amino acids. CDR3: CASGRAQETQYF. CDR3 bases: TGTGCCAGCGGCCGGGCCCAAGAGACCCAGTACTTC.

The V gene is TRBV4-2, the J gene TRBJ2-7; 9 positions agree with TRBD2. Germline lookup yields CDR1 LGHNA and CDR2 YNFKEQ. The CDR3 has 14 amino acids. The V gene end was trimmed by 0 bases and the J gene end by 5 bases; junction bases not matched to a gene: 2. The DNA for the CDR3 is TGTGCCAGCAGCCAAGATCGGACTAGCGACGAGCAGTACTTC. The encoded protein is CASSQDRTSDEQYF.

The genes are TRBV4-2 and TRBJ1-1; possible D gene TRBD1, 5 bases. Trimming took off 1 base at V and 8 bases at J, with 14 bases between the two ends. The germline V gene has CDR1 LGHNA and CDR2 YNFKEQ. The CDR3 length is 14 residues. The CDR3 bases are TGTGCCAGCAGCCAAGTTTTAAGGGGCGAGGAAGCTTTCTTT. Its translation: CASSQVLRGEEAFF.

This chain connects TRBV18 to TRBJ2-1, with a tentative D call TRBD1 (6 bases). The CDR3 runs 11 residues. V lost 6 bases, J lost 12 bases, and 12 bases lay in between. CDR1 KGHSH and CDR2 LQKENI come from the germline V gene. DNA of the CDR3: TGTGCCAGCTCCCCCGGGACACCGCAGTTCTTC. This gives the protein CASSPGTPQFF. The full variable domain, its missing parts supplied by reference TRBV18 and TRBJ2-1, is NAGVMQNPRHLVRRRGQEARLRCSPMKGHSHVYWYRQLPEEGLKFMVYLQKENIIDESGMPKERFSAEFPKEGPSILRIQQVVRGDSAAYFCASSPGTPQFFGPGTRLTVL.

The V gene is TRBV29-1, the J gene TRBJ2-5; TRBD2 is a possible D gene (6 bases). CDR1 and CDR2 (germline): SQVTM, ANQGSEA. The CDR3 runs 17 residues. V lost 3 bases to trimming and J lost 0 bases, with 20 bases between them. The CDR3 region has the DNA TGCAGCGTTGAGGGTTATTCGGGAGCGGTAAACCAAGAGACCCAGTACTTC. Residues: CSVEGYSGAVNQETQYF.

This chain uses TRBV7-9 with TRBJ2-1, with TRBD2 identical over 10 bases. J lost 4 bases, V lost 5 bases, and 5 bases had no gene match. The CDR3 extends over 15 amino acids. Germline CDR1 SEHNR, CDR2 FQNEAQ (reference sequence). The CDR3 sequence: CASSAGTSEYNEQFF. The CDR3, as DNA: TGTGCCAGCAGCGCCGGGACTAGCGAGTACAATGAGCAGTTCTTC. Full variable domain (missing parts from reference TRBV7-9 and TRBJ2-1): DTGVSQNPRHKITKRGQNVTFRCDPISEHNRLYWYRQTLGQGPEFLTYFQNEAQLEKSRLLSDRFSAERPKGSFSTLEIQRTEQGDSAMYLCASSAGTSEYNEQFFGPGTRLTVL.

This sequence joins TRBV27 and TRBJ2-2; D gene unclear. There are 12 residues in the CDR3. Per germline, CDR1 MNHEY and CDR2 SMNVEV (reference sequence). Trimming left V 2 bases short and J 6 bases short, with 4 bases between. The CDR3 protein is CASSLRAGELFF. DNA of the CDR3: TGTGCCAGCAGTTTACGGGCCGGGGAGCTGTTTTTT.

CDR3 sequence (DNA): TGTGCCAGCAGTGAATTGGGGGCCCCGGGCTATGGCTACACCTTC. Its translation is CASSELGAPGYGYTF. The chain links TRBV25-1 to TRBJ1-2, with D maybe TRBD1 (6 bases). Germline CDR1 MGHDK, CDR2 SYGVNS. Between the trimmed V and J ends, which lost 1 base and 4 bases, there was a span of 13 bases. This CDR3 is 15 amino acids long.

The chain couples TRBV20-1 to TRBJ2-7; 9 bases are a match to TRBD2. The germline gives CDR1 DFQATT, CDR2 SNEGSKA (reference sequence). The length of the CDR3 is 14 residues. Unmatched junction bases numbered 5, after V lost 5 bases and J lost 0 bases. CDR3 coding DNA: TGCAGTGCTTTACTAGCGGGCGTCTCCTACGAGCAGTACTTC. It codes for CSALLAGVSYEQYF.

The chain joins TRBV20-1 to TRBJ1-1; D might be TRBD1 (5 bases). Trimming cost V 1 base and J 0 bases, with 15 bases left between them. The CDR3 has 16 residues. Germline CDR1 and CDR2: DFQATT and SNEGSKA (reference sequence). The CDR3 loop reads CSARVRGQTMNTEAFF. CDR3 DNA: TGCAGTGCTAGAGTAAGGGGCCAGACCATGAACACTGAAGCTTTCTTT.

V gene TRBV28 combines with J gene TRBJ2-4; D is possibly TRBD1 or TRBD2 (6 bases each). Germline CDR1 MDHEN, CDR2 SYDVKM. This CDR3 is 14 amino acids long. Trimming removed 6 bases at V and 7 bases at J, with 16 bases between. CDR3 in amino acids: CASREGGAGNIQYF. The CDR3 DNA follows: TGTGCCAGCAGGGAGGGGGGCGCGGGGAACATTCAGTACTTC.

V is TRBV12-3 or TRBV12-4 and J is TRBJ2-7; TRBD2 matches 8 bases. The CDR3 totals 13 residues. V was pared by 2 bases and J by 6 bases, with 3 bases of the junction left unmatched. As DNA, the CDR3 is TGTGCCAGCAGTTTACAGCGGGAGTCCGAGCAGTACTTC. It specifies CASSLQRESEQYF.

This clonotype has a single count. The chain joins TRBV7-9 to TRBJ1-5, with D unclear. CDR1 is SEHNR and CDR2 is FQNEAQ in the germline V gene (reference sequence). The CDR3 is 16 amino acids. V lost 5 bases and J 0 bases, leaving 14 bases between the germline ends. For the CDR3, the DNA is TGTGCCAGCAGCAATATCTTATGGGATAGCAATCAGCCCCAGCATTTT. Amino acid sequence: CASSNILWDSNQPQHF. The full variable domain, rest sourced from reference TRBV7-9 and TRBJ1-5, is DTGVSQNPRHKITKRGQNVTFRCDPISEHNRLYWYRQTLGQGPEFLTYFQNEAQLEKSRLLSDRFSAERPKGSFSTLEIQRTEQGDSAMYLCASSNILWDSNQPQHFGDGTRLSIL.

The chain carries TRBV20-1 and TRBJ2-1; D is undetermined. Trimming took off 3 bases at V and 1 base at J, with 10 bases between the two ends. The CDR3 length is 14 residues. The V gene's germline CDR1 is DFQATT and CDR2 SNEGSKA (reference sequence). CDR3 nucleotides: TGCAGTGCTAGTCTGAGGTCTTCCTACAATGAGCAGTTCTTC. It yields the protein CSASLRSSYNEQFF.

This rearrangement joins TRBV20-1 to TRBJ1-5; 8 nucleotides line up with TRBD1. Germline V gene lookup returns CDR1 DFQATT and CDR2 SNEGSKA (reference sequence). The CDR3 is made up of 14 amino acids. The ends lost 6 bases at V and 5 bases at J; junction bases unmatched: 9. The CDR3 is CSARQGWKDQPQHF. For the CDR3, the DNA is TGCAGTGCGAGACAGGGGTGGAAAGATCAGCCCCAGCATTTT.

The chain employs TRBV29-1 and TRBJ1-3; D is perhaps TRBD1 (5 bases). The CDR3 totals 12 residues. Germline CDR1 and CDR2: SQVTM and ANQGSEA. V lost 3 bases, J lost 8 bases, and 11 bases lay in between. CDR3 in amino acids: CSVDSRGDTIYF. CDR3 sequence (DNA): TGCAGCGTTGACAGCCGGGGGGACACCATATATTTT.

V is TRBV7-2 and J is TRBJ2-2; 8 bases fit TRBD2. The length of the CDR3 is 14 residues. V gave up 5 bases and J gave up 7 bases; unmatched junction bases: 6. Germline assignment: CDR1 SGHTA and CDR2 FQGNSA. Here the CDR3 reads CASSPRGGIGELFF. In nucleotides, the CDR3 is TGTGCCAGCAGCCCCCGGGGGGGGATCGGGGAGCTGTTTTTT.

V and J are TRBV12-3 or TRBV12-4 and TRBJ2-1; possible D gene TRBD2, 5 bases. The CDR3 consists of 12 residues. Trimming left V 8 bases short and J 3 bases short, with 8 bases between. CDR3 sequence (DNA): TGTGCCAGCCGCCGGGGCTACAATGAGCAGTTCTTC. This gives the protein CASRRGYNEQFF.

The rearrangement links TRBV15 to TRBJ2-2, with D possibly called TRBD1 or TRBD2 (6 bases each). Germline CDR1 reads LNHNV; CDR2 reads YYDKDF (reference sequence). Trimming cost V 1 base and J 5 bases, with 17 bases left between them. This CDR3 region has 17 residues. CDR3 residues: CATSRGAGHGWTGELFF. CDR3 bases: TGTGCCACCAGCAGAGGCGCGGGACACGGATGGACCGGGGAGCTGTTTTTT. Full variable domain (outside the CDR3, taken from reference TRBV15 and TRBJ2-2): DAMVIQNPRYQVTQFGKPVTLSCSQTLNHNVMYWYQQKSSQAPKLLFHYYDKDFNNEADTPDNFQSRRPNTSFCFLDIRSPGLGDTAMYLCATSRGAGHGWTGELFFGEGSRLTVL.

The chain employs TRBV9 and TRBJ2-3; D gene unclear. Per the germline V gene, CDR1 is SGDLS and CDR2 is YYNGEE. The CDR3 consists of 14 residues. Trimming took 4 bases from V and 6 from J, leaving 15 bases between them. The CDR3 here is CASSLDLGADTQYF. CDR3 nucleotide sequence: TGTGCCAGCAGCCTCGACTTAGGAGCCGATACGCAGTATTTT.

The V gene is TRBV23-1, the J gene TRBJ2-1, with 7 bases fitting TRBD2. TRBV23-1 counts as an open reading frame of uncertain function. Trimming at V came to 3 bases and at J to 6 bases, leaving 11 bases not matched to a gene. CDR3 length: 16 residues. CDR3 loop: CASSHSGLPTGNEQFF. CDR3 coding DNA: TGCGCCAGCAGTCACTCGGGACTACCGACTGGCAATGAGCAGTTCTTC.